Below are 23 T cell receptor beta chains sequenced from a single sample in a study of T cell responses to AZD1222 COVID-19 vaccine. Using immunoSEQ multiplex PCR, the repertoire was profiled, and TCRdb retains in-frame clones only, with some absent. The profile shows tens of thousands of clones, approximately 91% of them singletons. The sequencing here drew on peripheral blood, taken on day 0 of AZD1222 vaccination. The receptor set was obtained from an adult in good health.

This rearrangement joins TRBV15 to TRBJ1-6; D remains unclear. The CDR3 has 16 amino acids. Between the trimmed V and J ends, which lost 5 bases and 10 bases, there was a span of 21 bases. Per germline, CDR1 LNHNV and CDR2 YYDKDF (reference sequence). CDR3 residues: CATSLRYAGDRSPLHF. The DNA for the CDR3 is TGTGCCACCAGCTTACGATACGCCGGGGATAGATCACCCCTCCACTTT.

The chain couples TRBV19 to TRBJ2-1; a possible D gene is TRBD2 (6 bases). The germline gives CDR1 LNHDA, CDR2 SQIVND (reference sequence). V lost 5 bases and J lost 7, with 18 bases in between. CDR3 length: 15 residues. CDR3 sequence reads: CASSHTSRRRNEQFF. CDR3 nucleotide sequence: TGTGCCAGTAGTCACACTAGCAGGAGGAGGAATGAGCAGTTCTTC.

The chain is built from TRBV29-1 and TRBJ1-2; TRBD1 matches 11 bases. The CDR3 totals 20 residues. Germline-derived CDR1 and CDR2 are SQVTM and ANQGSEA. With V trimmed by 4 bases and J by 0 bases, 19 bases remained unmatched. Here the CDR3 reads CSVGYYLPGQGVEANYGYTF. In DNA, the CDR3 is TGCAGCGTTGGGTACTACCTACCGGGACAGGGGGTGGAAGCTAACTATGGCTACACCTTC.

The V gene is TRBV5-1, the J gene TRBJ1-1; D possibly corresponds to TRBD1 (6 bases). The CDR3 spans 14 residues. V lost 5 bases to trimming and J lost 9 bases, with 20 bases between them. The germline CDR1 and CDR2 sequences are SGHRS and YFSETQ. CDR3 in DNA: TGCGCCAGCAGGGTGAGGACAGCCACCAACCAAGCTTTCTTT. This codes for CASRVRTATNQAFF.

This clone was detected once. Written as DNA, the CDR3 is TGCAGCGTTAGATACACAGGGGGCAGTGAAGCTTTCTTT. It encodes CSVRYTGGSEAFF. The chain joins TRBV29-1 to TRBJ1-1; 9 bases map to TRBD1. This CDR3 is 13 amino acids long. CDR1 and CDR2 from the germline V gene are SQVTM and ANQGSEA. The ends lost 5 bases at V and 7 bases at J; junction bases unmatched: 8. Variable domain in full (rest from reference TRBV29-1 and TRBJ1-1): SAVISQKPSRDICQRGTSLTIQCQVDSQVTMMFWYRQQPGQSLTLIATANQGSEATYESGFVIDKFPISRPNLTFSTLTVSNMSPEDSSIYLCSVRYTGGSEAFFGQGTRLTVV.

The V and J genes are TRBV7-2 and TRBJ2-1, with D possibly TRBD2 on 6 matching bases. V was shortened by 5 bases and J by 7 bases, with 12 bases between the two germline ends. Germline V gives CDR1 SGHTA, CDR2 FQGNSA. The CDR3 is made up of 13 amino acids. The CDR3: CASSGRIGNEQFF. Here the CDR3 DNA reads TGTGCCAGCAGCGGGAGGATCGGGAATGAGCAGTTCTTC.

V usage is TRBV6-2 or TRBV6-3 and J usage is TRBJ2-7, with D possibly being TRBD1 (6 bases). Trimming cost V 0 bases and J 0 bases, with 6 bases left between them. The CDR3 runs to 14 residues. Per the germline V gene, CDR1 is MNHEY and CDR2 is SVGEGT. The CDR3 region is CASSYSDSSYEQYF. In DNA form, the CDR3 reads TGTGCCAGCAGTTACTCGGACAGCTCCTACGAGCAGTACTTC.

This clone has only a few counts. The chain recombines TRBV16 with TRBJ1-3, with D possibly TRBD1 on 5 matching bases. Germline CDR1 KGHSY, CDR2 FQNENV. V was cut by 10 bases and J by 1 base, with 14 bases left in between. The CDR3 consists of 14 residues. The CDR3 DNA follows: TGTGCCAACTCGCACGGGGCTTCTGGAAACACCATATATTTT. Translation gives CANSHGASGNTIYF.

The rearrangement links TRBV19 to TRBJ1-6; no reliable D call. The V end was cut by 4 bases, the J end by 13 bases, with 11 bases between. The CDR3 is 12 residues long. Germline loops: CDR1 LNHDA, CDR2 SQIVND (reference sequence). The CDR3 DNA sequence: TGTGCCAGTAGTACCCAGGATATCCCCCTCCACTTT. Its translation is CASSTQDIPLHF.

The CDR3 sequence: CASSVGQGGSVSGNTIYF. CDR3 coding DNA: TGTGCCAGCAGCGTAGGGCAAGGGGGGTCCGTCTCTGGAAACACCATATATTTT. V gene TRBV9 combines with J gene TRBJ1-3; D might be TRBD1 (6 bases). Trimming removed 0 bases from V and 0 bases from J, with 16 bases in between. The CDR3 has 18 amino acids. The germline CDR1 and CDR2 sequences are SGDLS and YYNGEE.

The DNA for the CDR3 is TGCGCCAGCAGCCAAGAACCGACTAGCGGCGCCCGCACAGATACGCAGTATTTT. This gives the protein CASSQEPTSGARTDTQYF. V usage is TRBV4-3 and J usage is TRBJ2-3; 9 bases agree with TRBD2. The CDR3 spans 18 residues. Losses at the gene ends were 0 bases for V and 1 base for J; bases not matched to a gene: 8. Germline V gene lookup returns CDR1 LGHNA and CDR2 YSLEER.

The chain carries TRBV7-9 and TRBJ1-1, with a weak D call TRBD1 (5 bases). Germline-derived CDR1 and CDR2 are SEHNR and FQNEAQ (reference sequence). Between the trimmed V and J ends, which lost 4 bases and 1 base, there was a span of 13 bases. The CDR3 covers 15 residues. CDR3 in DNA: TGTGCCAGCAGCTGGGGAGGGGCCCAGAACACTGAAGCTTTCTTT. It codes for CASSWGGAQNTEAFF.

This clone was observed a single time. This rearrangement joins TRBV29-1 to TRBJ1-1; D is perhaps TRBD1 (6 bases). The germline V gene encodes CDR1 SQVTM and CDR2 ANQGSEA. Trimming cost V 4 bases and J 5 bases, with 20 bases left between them. This CDR3 is built from 15 residues. The CDR3 is CSVAGGHRVETEAFF. The DNA of the CDR3 is TGCAGCGTTGCGGGGGGGCACAGGGTGGAAACTGAAGCTTTCTTT.

The V and J genes are TRBV27 and TRBJ2-3, with TRBD1 as a possible D gene (5 bases). CDR1 is MNHEY and CDR2 is SMNVEV in the germline V gene (reference sequence). Trimming removed 5 bases at V and 2 bases at J, with 11 bases between. The CDR3 covers 14 residues. The CDR3 bases are TGTGCCAGCAGTCTCCAGACAGCCACAGATACGCAGTATTTT. Translation gives CASSLQTATDTQYF.

The V gene is TRBV5-6, the J gene TRBJ1-6; no firm D call. With 2 bases removed from V and 7 bases from J, the gap between germline ends came to 13 bases. The V gene's germline CDR1 is SGHDT and CDR2 YYEEEE. The CDR3 loop spans 15 amino acids. Here the CDR3 reads CASSFYRGRNSPLHF. Here the CDR3 DNA reads TGTGCCAGCAGCTTCTACAGAGGGAGGAATTCACCCCTCCACTTT. Looking up the rest from reference TRBV5-6 and TRBJ1-6 gives the full variable domain: DAGVTQSPTHLIKTRGQQVTLRCSPKSGHDTVSWYQQALGQGPQFIFQYYEEEERQRGNFPDRFSGHQFPNYSSELNVNALLLGDSALYLCASSFYRGRNSPLHFGNGTRLTVT.

The rearrangement links TRBV2 to TRBJ2-7; perhaps TRBD1 as D (6 bases). The V and J ends lost 6 bases and 3 bases respectively, with 12 bases between them. The CDR3 sequence is 13 residues long. The germline V gene encodes CDR1 SNHLY and CDR2 FYNNEI. CDR3 residues: CASRSTGLYEQYF. DNA for the CDR3: TGTGCCAGCAGAAGTACAGGGCTCTACGAGCAGTACTTC.

The rearrangement uses TRBV5-1 and TRBJ2-3, with D possibly TRBD1 on 5 matching bases. Germline V gives CDR1 SGHRS, CDR2 YFSETQ. The V end lost 4 bases, the J end lost 1 base, and 13 bases lay between the germline ends. CDR3 length: 15 amino acids. In nucleotides, the CDR3 is TGCGCCAGCAGCCTGCAGGGTACCGGCACAGATACGCAGTATTTT. Protein sequence: CASSLQGTGTDTQYF.

This chain uses TRBV4-2 with TRBJ2-2; TRBD2 might be the D (6 bases). CDR1 and CDR2 (germline): LGHNA, YNFKEQ. Trimming cost V 4 bases and J 5 bases, with 17 bases left between them. This CDR3 is built from 16 residues. The CDR3 DNA is TGTGCCAGCAGCCGAACGGGAGTGGGGGTAACCGGGGAGCTGTTTTTT. Translation gives CASSRTGVGVTGELFF.

The rearrangement joins TRBV11-2 to TRBJ1-2, with 8 bases that match TRBD1. There are 14 residues in the CDR3. CDR1 and CDR2 from the germline V gene are SGHAT and FQNNGV. Germline trimming cut 2 bases from V and 6 bases from J; bases unmatched to any gene: 5. The DNA for the CDR3 is TGTGCCAGCAGCTTATACGGACAGGGCCATGGCTACACCTTC. Translation: CASSLYGQGHGYTF.

The chain is built from TRBV2 and TRBJ2-2; the match to TRBD2 covers 7 bases. The CDR3 runs 15 residues. Germline CDR1 is SNHLY and CDR2 is FYNNEI. The V and J ends lost 4 bases and 2 bases, in that order; junction bases with no gene match: 4. The CDR3 DNA follows: TGTGCCAGCAGTGTGGGGACTACAAACACCGGGGAGCTGTTTTTT. Amino acids: CASSVGTTNTGELFF.

The V gene is TRBV10-2, the J gene TRBJ2-1, with 9 bases that match TRBD2. After removal of 6 bases from V and 0 bases from J, the junction contained 18 bases not matched to a gene. This CDR3 has 20 residues. The germline CDR1 and CDR2 sequences are WSHSY and SAAADI. CDR3 region: CASSRGFSGSLASSYNEQFF. The CDR3 DNA reads TGCGCCAGCAGCCGCGGCTTTAGCGGGAGTCTGGCCAGCTCCTACAATGAGCAGTTCTTC.

The gene calls are TRBV5-6 and TRBJ2-3; D possibly corresponds to TRBD2 (7 bases). Trimming took 4 bases from V and 2 from J, leaving 14 bases between them. The germline gives CDR1 SGHDT, CDR2 YYEEEE. The CDR3 runs 15 residues. CDR3 nucleotide sequence: TGTGCCAGCAGCCAACCTGGGGGGGCCACAGATACGCAGTATTTT. Translating gives CASSQPGGATDTQYF.

This clone was observed once. The chain has TRBV5-4 and TRBJ2-1, with 11 bases lining up with TRBD2. CDR1 and CDR2 (germline): SGHNT, YYREEE (reference sequence). The CDR3 runs 17 residues. With V trimmed by 0 bases and J by 9 bases, 11 bases remained unmatched. CDR3 amino acids: CASSLATTSGGKFEQFF. CDR3 nucleotides: TGTGCCAGCAGCTTGGCCACCACTAGCGGGGGAAAGTTTGAGCAGTTCTTC. Variable domain in full (rest from reference TRBV5-4 and TRBJ2-1): ETGVTQSPTHLIKTRGQQVTLRCSSQSGHNTVSWYQQALGQGPQFIFQYYREEENGRGNFPPRFSGLQFPNYSSELNVNALELDDSALYLCASSLATTSGGKFEQFFGPGTRLTVL.